This T cell receptor (beta chain) was documented in a study of a mutant IDH1 vaccine in newly diagnosed glioma. Trimming took 5 bases from V and 1 from J, leaving 14 bases between them. Germline V gives CDR1 PRHDT, CDR2 FYEKMQ (reference sequence). The CDR3 extends over 15 amino acids. Stated time point: week 35, safety follow-up. Topical imiquimod accompanied each vaccine dose, which consisted of 300 ug of mutant IDH1 20-mer peptide. The protocol was immunoSEQ multiplex PCR, while the TCRdb copy is restricted to in-frame clones and leaves out a portion. This repertoire shows 33,000 or so clones, 65% to 85% found once; its top ten account for roughly 10%. Remarks on this clone: Its antigen is unknown.

The sequence was obtained from a woman between 25 and 40 years old with glioma. Some clones in this sample may be carry-over from other donors' samples. The chain joins TRBV13 to TRBJ1-1; D perhaps matches TRBD1 (5 bases). The sample consisted of PBMCs, taken from a glioma patient whose treatment included an IDH1 peptide vaccine. Here the CDR3 reads CASSPGWGGNTEAFF. The CDR3 DNA reads as TGTGCCAGCAGCCCGGGGTGGGGGGGGAACACTGAAGCTTTCTTT.